This record covers a single TCR beta chain. Antigen specificity is unknown. Clones were sequenced by immunoSEQ multiplex PCR, and TCRdb holds only the in-frame ones, with some missing. The table shows 99,000 or so clones, with roughly 91% occurring only once. The data were obtained in a study of siplizumab effects on memory and regulatory T cells. The CDR3 has 15 amino acids. Germline V lookup: CDR1 SNHLY, CDR2 FYNNEI. V was pared by 9 bases and J by 7 bases, with 8 bases of the junction left unmatched. Study-wide findings and caveats: Alloreactive sequences tracing back to unstimulated CD4+ memory cells were significantly reduced by siplizumab.

This rearrangement joins TRBV2 to TRBJ1-6; 11 bases agree with TRBD1. The sequencing input was CD4+ T cells sorted from blood. The sequence was collected from a human donor in good health. This CDR3 reads CARGQGAQRNSPLHF. In DNA form, the CDR3 reads TGTGCCAGAGGACAGGGGGCTCAGAGGAATTCACCCCTCCACTTT.